The rows below give T cell receptor beta chains drawn from one sample of a study of graft-versus-host responses after intestinal transplantation. Clones were read by immunoSEQ multiplex PCR, and TCRdb kept only the in-frame ones, dropping some. The table includes about 100,000 clones, around 90% detected once. Source: PBMCs, taken just under 460 days after intestinal transplant. These receptors originate from a human patient who received an intestinal transplant, so some T cells may come from the graft donor. Both conserved end residues are part of each CDR3. A D gene is named only where the DNA matches it firmly. Clone size is shown for a subset of rows, as once, few, many or a class of expanded clone.

j_call d_call clone_size v_call cdr3_aa cdr3_nt
TRBJ2-1 . . TRBV6-6 CASSPPPGIRYNEQFF TGTGCCAGCAGTCCCCCCCCAGGGATTAGGTACAATGAGCAGTTCTTC
TRBJ2-6 . . TRBV29-1 CSVAGTLSGANVLTF TGCAGCGTTGCGGGGACACTCTCTGGGGCCAACGTCCTGACTTTC
TRBJ2-3 TRBD2 few TRBV6-4 CASSASGGADTQYF TGTGCCAGCAGTGCTAGCGGGGGGGCAGATACGCAGTATTTT
TRBJ2-7 . . TRBV13 CASSLRDLSYEQYF TGTGCCAGCAGCCTCCGGGACCTTAGCTACGAGCAGTACTTC
TRBJ2-4 . once TRBV27 CASAPRDLRLWKNIQYF TGTGCCAGCGCCCCGCGTGACCTTCGGTTGTGGAAAAACATTCAGTACTTC
TRBJ1-3 . . TRBV29-1 CSVAGSGNTIYF TGCAGCGTTGCAGGCTCTGGAAACACCATATATTTT
TRBJ2-3 . . TRBV7-8 CASSLATLDARGTQYF TGTGCCAGCAGCTTAGCAACGCTAGACGCGAGGGGTACGCAGTATTTT
TRBJ1-6 TRBD1 . TRBV10-3 CAISETTGKRLSYNSPLHF TGTGCCATCAGTGAAACGACAGGGAAGCGGTTATCCTATAATTCACCCCTCCACTTT
TRBJ1-2 . . TRBV2 CASSGSGGYGYTF TGTGCCAGCAGTGGGTCTGGGGGCTATGGCTACACCTTC
TRBJ2-3 . . TRBV9 CASSGNPGGADTQYF TGTGCCAGCAGCGGCAATCCCGGGGGCGCAGATACGCAGTATTTT
TRBJ1-2 . . TRBV7-2 CASSFGGGPYGYTF TGTGCCAGCAGCTTTGGGGGTGGACCCTATGGCTACACCTTC